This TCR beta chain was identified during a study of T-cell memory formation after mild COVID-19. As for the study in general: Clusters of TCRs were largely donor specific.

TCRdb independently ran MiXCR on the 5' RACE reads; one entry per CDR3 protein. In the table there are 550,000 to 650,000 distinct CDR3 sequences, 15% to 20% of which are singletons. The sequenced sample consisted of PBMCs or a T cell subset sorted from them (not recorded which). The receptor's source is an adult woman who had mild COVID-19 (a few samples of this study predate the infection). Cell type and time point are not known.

The CDR3 nucleotides read TGCAGCGTTGCTCTGGGGAGAGGGAACTCCTACGAGCAGTACTTC. It is translated as CSVALGRGNSYEQYF. The chain recombines TRBV29-1 with TRBJ2-7; tentatively, D is TRBD2 (5 bases). Deletions cut 4 bases from V and 0 bases from J, with 16 bases between. The germline CDR1 and CDR2 sequences are SQVTM and ANQGSEA. The CDR3 runs 15 residues.